This TCR beta chain was captured by sequencing in a study of response to subunit inactivated influenza vaccine. This clonotype was recorded a few times. TCRdb re-called the RT-PCR reads through MiXCR, storing one row per CDR3 protein. The data contain 530,000 or so distinct CDR3 sequences, about 25% of them seen just once; the ten biggest clones take up about 1.9%. This CDR3 is 11 amino acids long. V shed 6 bases and J shed 3 bases, with 9 bases lying between them. Germline V gives CDR1 DFQATT, CDR2 SNEGSKA (reference sequence). The sequence was collected from a man in his fifties who received an inactivated influenza vaccine. This chain links TRBV20-1 with TRBJ2-7, with D perhaps matching TRBD1 (5 bases). This material consisted of CD4+ T cells sorted from PBMCs, taken approximately 5 days after vaccination. The CDR3 nucleotides are TGCAGTGCGGTGGACAACTACGAGCAGTACTTC. This codes for CSAVDNYEQYF.